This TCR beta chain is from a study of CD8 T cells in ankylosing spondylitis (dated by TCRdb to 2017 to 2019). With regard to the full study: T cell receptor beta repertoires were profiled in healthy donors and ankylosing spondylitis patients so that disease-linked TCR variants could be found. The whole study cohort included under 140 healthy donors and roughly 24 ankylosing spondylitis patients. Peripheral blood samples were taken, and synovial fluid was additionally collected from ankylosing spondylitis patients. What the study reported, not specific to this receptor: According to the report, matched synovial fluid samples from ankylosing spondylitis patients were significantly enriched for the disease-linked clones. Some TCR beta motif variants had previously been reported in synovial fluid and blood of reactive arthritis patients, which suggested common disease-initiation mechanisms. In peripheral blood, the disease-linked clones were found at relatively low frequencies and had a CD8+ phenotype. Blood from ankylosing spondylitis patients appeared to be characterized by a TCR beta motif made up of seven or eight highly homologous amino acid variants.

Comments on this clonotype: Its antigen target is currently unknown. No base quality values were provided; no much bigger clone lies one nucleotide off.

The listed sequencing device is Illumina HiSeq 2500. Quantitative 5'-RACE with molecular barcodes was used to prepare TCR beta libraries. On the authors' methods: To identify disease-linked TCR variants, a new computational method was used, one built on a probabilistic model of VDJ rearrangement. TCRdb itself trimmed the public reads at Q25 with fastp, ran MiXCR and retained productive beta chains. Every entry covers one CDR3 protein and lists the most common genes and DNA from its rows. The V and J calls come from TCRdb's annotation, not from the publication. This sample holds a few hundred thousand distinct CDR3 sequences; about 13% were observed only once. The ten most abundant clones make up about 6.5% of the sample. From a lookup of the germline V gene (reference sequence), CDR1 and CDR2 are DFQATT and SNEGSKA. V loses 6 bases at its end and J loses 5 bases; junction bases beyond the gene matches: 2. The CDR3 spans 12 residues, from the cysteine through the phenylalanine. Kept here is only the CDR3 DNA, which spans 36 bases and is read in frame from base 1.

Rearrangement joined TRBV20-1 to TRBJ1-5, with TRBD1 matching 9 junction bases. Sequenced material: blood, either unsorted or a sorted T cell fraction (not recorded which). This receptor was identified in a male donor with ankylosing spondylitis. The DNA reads TGCAGTGCGGGACAGGGTGATCAGCCCCAGCATTTT. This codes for CSAGQGDQPQHF.